This T cell receptor (beta chain) was recorded in a study of shared clonotypes between healthy human individuals. In the source study's methods: ImmunoSEQ junction-only sequences lacked quality scores, so their filtering differed. Sequencing was performed with immunoSEQ multiplex PCR; in TCRdb, only in-frame clones are kept and a portion is missing. That table is the source of V, J and clone size, and D and trimming were worked out from the DNA. The profile shows approximately 2.5 million clones, roughly 92% of them singletons. Study-level findings and limits: Sharing across four donors was highest in naive CD4 (approximately 5%) and lowest in memory CD8 (around 0.4%). Richness estimates generally favored naive over memory subsets.

About this clone: Its antigen is as yet unknown.

CDR1 is SGHAT, CDR2 FQNNGV, per germline. V lost 1 base and J lost 4; bases outside the gene matches: 3. The CDR3 consists of 15 residues. The clonotype originates from a man aged 18 to 35 in good health. The sample comprised naive CD4+ T cells sorted from blood. Subset meaning: CD45RA+ positively selected. This chain links TRBV11-2 with TRBJ1-1; 10 bases are a match to TRBD1. The DNA of the CDR3 is TGTGCCAGCAGCTTAGGAGGACAGGGGGTCACTGAAGCTTTCTTT. Residues: CASSLGGQGVTEAFF.